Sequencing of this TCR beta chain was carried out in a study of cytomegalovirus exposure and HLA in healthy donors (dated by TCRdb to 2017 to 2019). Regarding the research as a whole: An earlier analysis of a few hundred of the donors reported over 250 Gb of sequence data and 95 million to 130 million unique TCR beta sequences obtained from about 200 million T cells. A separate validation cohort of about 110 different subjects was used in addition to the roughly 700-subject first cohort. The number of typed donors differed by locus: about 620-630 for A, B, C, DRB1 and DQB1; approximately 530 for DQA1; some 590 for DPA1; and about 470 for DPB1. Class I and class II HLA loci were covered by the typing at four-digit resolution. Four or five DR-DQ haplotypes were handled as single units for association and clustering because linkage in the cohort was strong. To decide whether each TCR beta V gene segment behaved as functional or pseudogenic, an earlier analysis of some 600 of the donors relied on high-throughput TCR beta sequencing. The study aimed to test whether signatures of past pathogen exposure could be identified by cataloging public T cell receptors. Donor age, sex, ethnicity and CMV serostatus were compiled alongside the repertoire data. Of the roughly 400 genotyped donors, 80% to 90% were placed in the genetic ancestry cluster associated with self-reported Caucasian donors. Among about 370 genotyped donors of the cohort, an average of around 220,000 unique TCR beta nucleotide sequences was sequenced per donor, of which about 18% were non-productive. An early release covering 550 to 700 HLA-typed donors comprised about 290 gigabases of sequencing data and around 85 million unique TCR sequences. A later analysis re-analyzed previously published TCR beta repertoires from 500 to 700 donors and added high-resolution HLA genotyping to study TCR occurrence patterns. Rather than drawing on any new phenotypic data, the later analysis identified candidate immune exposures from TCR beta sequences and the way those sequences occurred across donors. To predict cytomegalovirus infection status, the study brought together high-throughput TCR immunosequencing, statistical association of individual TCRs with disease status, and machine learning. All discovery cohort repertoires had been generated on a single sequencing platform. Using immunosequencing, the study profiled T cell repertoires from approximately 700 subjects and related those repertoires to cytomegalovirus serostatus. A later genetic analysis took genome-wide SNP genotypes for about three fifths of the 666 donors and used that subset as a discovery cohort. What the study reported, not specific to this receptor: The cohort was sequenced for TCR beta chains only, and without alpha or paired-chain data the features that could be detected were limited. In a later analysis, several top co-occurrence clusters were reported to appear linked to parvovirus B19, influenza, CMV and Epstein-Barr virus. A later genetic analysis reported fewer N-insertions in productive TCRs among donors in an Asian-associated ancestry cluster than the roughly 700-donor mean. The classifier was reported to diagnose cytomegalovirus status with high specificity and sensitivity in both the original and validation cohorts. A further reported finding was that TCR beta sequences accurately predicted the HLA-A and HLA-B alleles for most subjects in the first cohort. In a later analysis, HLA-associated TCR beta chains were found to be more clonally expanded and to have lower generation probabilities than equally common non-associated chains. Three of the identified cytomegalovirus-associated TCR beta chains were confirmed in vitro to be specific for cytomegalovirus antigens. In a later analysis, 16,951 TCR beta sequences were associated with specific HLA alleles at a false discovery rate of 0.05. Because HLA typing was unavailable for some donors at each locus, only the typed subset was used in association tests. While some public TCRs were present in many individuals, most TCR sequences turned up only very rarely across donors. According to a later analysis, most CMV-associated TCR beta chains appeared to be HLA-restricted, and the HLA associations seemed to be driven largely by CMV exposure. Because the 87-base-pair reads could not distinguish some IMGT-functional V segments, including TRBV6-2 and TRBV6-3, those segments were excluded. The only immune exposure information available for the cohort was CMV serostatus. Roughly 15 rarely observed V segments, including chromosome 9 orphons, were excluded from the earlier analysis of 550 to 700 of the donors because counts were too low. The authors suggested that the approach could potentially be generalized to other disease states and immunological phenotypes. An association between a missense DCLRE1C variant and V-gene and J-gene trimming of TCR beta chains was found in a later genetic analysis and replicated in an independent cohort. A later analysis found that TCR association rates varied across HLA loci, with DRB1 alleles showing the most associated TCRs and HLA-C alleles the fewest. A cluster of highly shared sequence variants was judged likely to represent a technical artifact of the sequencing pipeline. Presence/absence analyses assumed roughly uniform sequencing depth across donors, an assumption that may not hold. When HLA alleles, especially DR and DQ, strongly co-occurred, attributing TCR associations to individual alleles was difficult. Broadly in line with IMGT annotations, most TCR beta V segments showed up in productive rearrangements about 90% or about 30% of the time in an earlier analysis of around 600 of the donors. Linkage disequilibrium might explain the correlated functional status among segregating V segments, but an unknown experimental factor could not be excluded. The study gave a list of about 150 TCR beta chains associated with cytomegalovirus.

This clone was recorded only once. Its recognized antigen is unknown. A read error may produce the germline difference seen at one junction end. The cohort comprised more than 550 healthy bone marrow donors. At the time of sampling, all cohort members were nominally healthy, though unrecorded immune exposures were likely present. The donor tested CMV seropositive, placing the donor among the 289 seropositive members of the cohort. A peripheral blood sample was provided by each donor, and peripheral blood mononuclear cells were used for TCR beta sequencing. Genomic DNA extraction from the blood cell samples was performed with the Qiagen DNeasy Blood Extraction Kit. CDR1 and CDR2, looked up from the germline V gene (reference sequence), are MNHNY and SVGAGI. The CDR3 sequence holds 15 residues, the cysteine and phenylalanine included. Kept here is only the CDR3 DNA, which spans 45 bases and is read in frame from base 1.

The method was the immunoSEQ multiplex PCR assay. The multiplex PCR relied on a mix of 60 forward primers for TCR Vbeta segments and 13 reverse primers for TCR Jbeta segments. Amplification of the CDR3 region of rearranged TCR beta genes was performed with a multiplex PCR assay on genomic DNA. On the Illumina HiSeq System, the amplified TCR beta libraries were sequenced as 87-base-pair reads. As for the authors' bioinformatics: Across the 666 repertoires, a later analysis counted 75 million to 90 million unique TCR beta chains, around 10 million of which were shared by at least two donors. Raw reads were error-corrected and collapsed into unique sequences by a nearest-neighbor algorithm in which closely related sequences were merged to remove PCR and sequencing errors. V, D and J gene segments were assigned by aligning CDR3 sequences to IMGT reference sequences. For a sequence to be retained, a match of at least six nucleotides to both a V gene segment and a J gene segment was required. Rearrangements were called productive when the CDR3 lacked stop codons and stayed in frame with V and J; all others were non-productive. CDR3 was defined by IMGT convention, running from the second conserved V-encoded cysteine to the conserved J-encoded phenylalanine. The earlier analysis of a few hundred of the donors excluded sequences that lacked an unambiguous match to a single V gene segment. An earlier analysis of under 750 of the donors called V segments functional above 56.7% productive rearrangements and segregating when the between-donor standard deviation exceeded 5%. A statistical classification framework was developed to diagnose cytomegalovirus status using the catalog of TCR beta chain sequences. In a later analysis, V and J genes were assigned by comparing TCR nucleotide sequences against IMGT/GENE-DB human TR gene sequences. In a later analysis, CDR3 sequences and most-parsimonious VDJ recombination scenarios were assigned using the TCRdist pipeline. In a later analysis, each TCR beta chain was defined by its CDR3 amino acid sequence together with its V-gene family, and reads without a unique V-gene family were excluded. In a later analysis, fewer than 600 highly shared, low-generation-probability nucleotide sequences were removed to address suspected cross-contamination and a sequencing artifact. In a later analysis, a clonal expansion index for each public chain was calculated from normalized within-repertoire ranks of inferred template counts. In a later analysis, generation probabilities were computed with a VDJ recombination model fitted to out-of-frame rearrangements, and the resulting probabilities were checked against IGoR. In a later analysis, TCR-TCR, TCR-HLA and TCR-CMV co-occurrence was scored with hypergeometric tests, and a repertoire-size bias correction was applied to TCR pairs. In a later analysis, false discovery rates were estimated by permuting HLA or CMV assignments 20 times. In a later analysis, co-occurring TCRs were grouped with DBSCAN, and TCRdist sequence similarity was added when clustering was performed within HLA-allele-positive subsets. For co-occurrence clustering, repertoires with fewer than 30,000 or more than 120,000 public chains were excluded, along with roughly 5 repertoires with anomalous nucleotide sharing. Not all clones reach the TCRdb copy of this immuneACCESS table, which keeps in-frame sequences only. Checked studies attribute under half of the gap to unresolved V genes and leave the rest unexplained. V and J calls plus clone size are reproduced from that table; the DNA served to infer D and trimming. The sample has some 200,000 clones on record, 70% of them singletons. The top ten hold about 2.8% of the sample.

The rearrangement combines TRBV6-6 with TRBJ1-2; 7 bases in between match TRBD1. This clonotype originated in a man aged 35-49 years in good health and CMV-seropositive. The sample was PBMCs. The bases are TGTGCCAGCACCCGGGACAGTCTTTTAAACTATGGCTACCCCTTC. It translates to CASTRDSLLNYGYPF.